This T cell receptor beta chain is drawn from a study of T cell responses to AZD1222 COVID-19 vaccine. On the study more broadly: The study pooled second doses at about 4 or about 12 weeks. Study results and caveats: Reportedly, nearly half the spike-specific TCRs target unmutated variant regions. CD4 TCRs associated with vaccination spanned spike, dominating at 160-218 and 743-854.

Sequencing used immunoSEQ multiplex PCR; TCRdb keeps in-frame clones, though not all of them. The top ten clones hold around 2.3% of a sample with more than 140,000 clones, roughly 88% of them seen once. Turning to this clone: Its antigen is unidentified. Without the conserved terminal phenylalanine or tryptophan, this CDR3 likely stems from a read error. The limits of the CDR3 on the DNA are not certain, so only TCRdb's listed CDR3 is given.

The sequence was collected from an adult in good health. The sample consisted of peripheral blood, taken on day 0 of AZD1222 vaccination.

The CDR3 region is CASSSFDLPT. The gene calls are TRBV6-8 and TRBJ1-1. Germline V gives CDR1 MNHGY, CDR2 SAAAGT. The CDR3 is 10 residues long, ends included.